Sequencing of this T cell receptor (beta chain) was carried out in a study of CXCR3-negative and CXCR3-positive naive CD8 T cells (dated by TCRdb to the late 2010s). Notes on the research overall: Roughly 130 million TRB reads were obtained in total, roughly 1.5 +/- 0.3 million reads per library. The diversity and physicochemical repertoire analyses included about a dozen donors pooled from two independent experiments. The TRBV-TRBJ cluster analysis covered naive subsets from 5 or 6 donors and memory cells from 3 donors.

CDR1 and CDR2 are drawn from the germline V gene: MRHNA, SNTAGT. The CDR3 measures 15 amino acids from cysteine to phenylalanine. The DNA is not on file. Points on this clonotype: Its antigen specificity is not known.

Each CD8+ T cell subset was flow-sorted in triplicate, and some 310,000 cells per subset were placed directly into RLT lysis buffer. Using standard density gradient centrifugation, peripheral blood mononuclear cells were isolated from buffy coats. Total RNA was extracted from sorted cells using an RNeasy Mini Kit. TCRdb names NextSeq 550 as the instrument used. The Human TCR Profiling Kit (MiLaboratory) was used to make UMI-labeled 5' RACE TRB cDNA libraries. cDNA synthesis used the entire amount of extracted RNA, and PCR amplification then used the entire amount of cDNA produced. Libraries were prepared in parallel with an identical number of PCR cycles. The paper's processing steps were these. With a minimum of two reads required per UMI, MIGEC and MiXCR pulled out about 50,000 +/- 10,000 unique UMI-labeled TRB cDNA molecules from each library. Each library averaged roughly 36,000 +/- 9,600 functional in-frame TRB CDR3 nucleotide clonotypes without stop codons. After downsampling to 5000 UMI-labeled TRB molecules per sample, diversity metrics, including normalized Shannon-Wiener and Chao1, were computed in VDJtools. VDJtools was used to calculate clonotype-size-weighted physicochemical properties of the central five CDR3 residues, namely interaction energy, strength, volume and Kidera factor 4. Reprocessed by TCRdb, the reads give a single entry per CDR3 protein sequence, without DNA. TCRdb, not the authors, supplied the V and J calls. The sample table holds about 48,000 distinct CDR3 sequences. The top ten clonotypes cover about 15% of the sample.

The paper as a whole reports these results and caveats: Repertoire diversity was comparably high in both naive subsets but much lower in memory CD8+ T cells. Similar TRBV-TRBJ usage was shown by naive CXCR3-negative and CXCR3-positive cells from the same donor, whereas distinct patterns were shown by memory cells. CXCR3 expression partially decreased after cryopreservation, so most assays used freshly isolated PBMCs. Because surface CD5, which is linked to self-reactivity in mice, was comparable between the naive subsets, TCR interaction strength was also inferred from TRB CDR3 physicochemical properties.

This receptor was identified in a human donor in good health. Some clones in this sample may be carry-over from other donors' samples. Sequenced material: memory CD8+ T cells from blood. The cell subset or site label corresponds to: conventional CD8+ memory T cells (TMEM), sorted as controls. The rearranged chain carries TRBV6-4 and TRBJ2-5; the D call from TCRdb, TRBD2, cannot be confirmed without DNA. This receptor carries the CDR3 CASSEKGGDQETQYF.